Below, one T cell receptor (beta chain) is given with its context. What it binds is unknown. This sample stems from a study of cytomegalovirus exposure and HLA in healthy donors. General study points: The listing of 150 to 200 TCR beta chains classed them as cytomegalovirus-associated.

The PCR used 60 Vbeta and 13 Jbeta primers. Here immunoSEQ multiplex PCR was the method, and the copy in TCRdb shows in-frame clones only, minus some. The data contain more than 95,000 clones, 81% of them singletons. The donors were healthy bone marrow donors. This TCR was sampled from a woman aged 30 to 39 in good health and CMV-seronegative. Sequenced input: PBMCs.

This chain's CDR3 is CASSQDRVYTF. Written as DNA, the CDR3 is TGCGCCAGCAGCCAGGACAGGGTTTACACCTTC. The chain couples TRBV5-1 to TRBJ1-2, with 8 bases lining up with TRBD1. The germline V gene encodes CDR1 SGHRS and CDR2 YFSETQ. The V gene end was trimmed by 4 bases and the J gene end by 11 bases; junction bases not matched to a gene: 4. The CDR3 spans 11 residues.